One T cell receptor (beta chain) is described in this entry. CDR3 size: 14 residues. CDR1 SGHAT and CDR2 FQNNGV come from the germline V gene. The V gene lost 2 bases and the J gene lost 4 bases, with 12 bases spanning the gap. This sample was taken from a study of T-cell memory formation after mild COVID-19. TCRdb used MiXCR to reprocess the 5' RACE reads, holding one entry per CDR3 protein. The sample records 550,000 to 600,000 distinct CDR3 sequences, 15% to 20% being singletons. Sequencing was carried out using PBMCs or a T cell subset sorted from them (not recorded which). The clonotype comes from an adult woman who had mild COVID-19 (a few samples of this study predate the infection). Cell type and time point are not known. This chain uses TRBV11-2 with TRBJ2-7, with D perhaps matching TRBD2 (5 bases). CDR3 loop: CASSLNGGLYEQYF. The CDR3 region has the DNA TGTGCCAGCAGCTTAAACGGCGGGCTGTACGAGCAGTACTTC.